Below, 22 T cell receptor beta chains from the same sample are listed, as sequenced in a study of shared clonotypes between healthy human individuals. Sequenced by immunoSEQ multiplex PCR; TCRdb stores in-frame clones only, minus some. Here the sample spans roughly 1 million clones, 65% to 80% being singletons. Material: memory CD4+ T cells sorted from blood. The subset here: CD45RA-negative fraction. These receptors came from a man between 18 and 35 years old in good health.

For this clone: At the DNA level, this CDR3 is encoded by other sequences in the same sample as well. CDR3 loop: CASSLQGAGTDTQYF. Written as DNA, the CDR3 is TGTGCCAGCAGCTTACAGGGTGCGGGCACAGATACGCAGTATTTT. The V call is TRBV6-1, the J call TRBJ2-3, with D perhaps TRBD1 (6 bases). The CDR3 is 15 residues long. Germline loops: CDR1 MNHNS, CDR2 SASEGT. The V gene lost 6 bases and the J gene lost 1 base, with 14 bases spanning the gap.

The chain uses TRBV5-4 and TRBJ2-7; 10 positions match TRBD1. The germline CDR1 and CDR2 sequences are SGHNT and YYREEE (reference sequence). The CDR3 is 15 residues long. Unmatched junction bases numbered 7, after V lost 4 bases and J lost 3 bases. CDR3 in DNA: TGTGCCAGCAGCCCTGGGACAGGGGTGCGCTACGAGCAGTACTTC. Translating gives CASSPGTGVRYEQYF.

As concerns this clone: The same CDR3 is also encoded by other DNA sequences in this sample. This sequence joins TRBV29-1 and TRBJ1-5; no clear D. Between the trimmed V and J ends, which lost 6 bases and 2 bases, there was a span of 8 bases. The CDR3 extends over 12 amino acids. The germline gives CDR1 SQVTM, CDR2 ANQGSEA. CDR3 in DNA: TGCAGCGTCGGAGAGGGCAATCAGCCCCAGCATTTT. Residues: CSVGEGNQPQHF.

This rearrangement joins TRBV5-1 to TRBJ1-2; D unclear. The CDR3 totals 14 residues. Deletions cut 4 bases from V and 5 bases from J, with 15 bases between. Germline CDR1 and CDR2: SGHRS and YFSETQ. CDR3 DNA sequence: TGCGCCAGCAGCCGAGGAGGTACGGAGTATGGCTACACCTTC. This gives the protein CASSRGGTEYGYTF.

This chain joins TRBV19 and TRBJ1-5, with TRBD1 as a possible D gene (5 bases). Per the germline V gene, CDR1 is LNHDA and CDR2 is SQIVND (reference sequence). CDR3 length: 15 residues. The germline V and J ends were trimmed by 7 bases and 4 bases, with 17 bases remaining between them. The CDR3, as DNA: TGTGCCAGTACCCCGGGACCTAATAGGAATCAGCCCCAGCATTTT. Its translation: CASTPGPNRNQPQHF. Full variable domain (remainder filled in from reference TRBV19 and TRBJ1-5): DGGITQSPKYLFRKEGQNVTLSCEQNLNHDAMYWYRQDPGQGLRLIYYSQIVNDFQKGDIAEGYSVSREKKESFPLTVTSAQKNPTAFYLCASTPGPNRNQPQHFGDGTRLSIL.

The V call is TRBV7-2, the J call TRBJ2-1; 9 bases agree with TRBD2. Germline values: CDR1 SGHTA, CDR2 FQGNSA. The CDR3 has 16 residues. J gave up 4 bases and V 1 base, and 5 bases lay outside the gene matches. In nucleotides, the CDR3 is TGTGCCAGCAGCTTAGGAATGACTAGCGGTTACAATGAGCAGTTCTTC. Its translation is CASSLGMTSGYNEQFF.

This clone was observed a handful of times. The chain recombines TRBV13 with TRBJ1-6, with 7 bases identical to TRBD1. The CDR3 sequence is 15 residues long. The germline V gene has CDR1 PRHDT and CDR2 FYEKMQ (reference sequence). J lost 6 bases, V lost 4 bases, and 6 bases had no gene match. The CDR3 sequence is CASSSFRDSNSPLHF. In DNA, the CDR3 is TGTGCCAGCAGCTCTTTCCGGGACAGTAATTCACCCCTCCACTTT.

The chain combines TRBV27 with TRBJ2-2; the D is unclear. Germline V gives CDR1 MNHEY, CDR2 SMNVEV (reference sequence). The CDR3 totals 15 residues. V lost 7 bases and J 7 bases, leaving 19 bases between the germline ends. The DNA for the CDR3 is TGTGCCAGCACCCATGGTAGGACCATACACGGGGAGCTGTTTTTT. Encoded protein: CASTHGRTIHGELFF.

The chain is built from TRBV7-8 and TRBJ2-5, with D perhaps TRBD2 (5 bases). This CDR3 spans 15 amino acids. CDR1 and CDR2 from the germline V gene are SGHVS and FQNEAQ. Trimming took off 0 bases at V and 2 bases at J, with 10 bases between the two ends. In DNA, the CDR3 is TGTGCCAGCAGCTTAGCAGGCGCGGGTCAAGAGACCCAGTACTTC. It codes for CASSLAGAGQETQYF. Together with reference TRBV7-8 and TRBJ2-5, the CDR3 gives the full variable domain: GAGVSQSPRYKVAKRGQDVALRCDPISGHVSLFWYQQALGQGPEFLTYFQNEAQLDKSGLPSDRFFAERPEGSVSTLKIQRTQQEDSAVYLCASSLAGAGQETQYFGPGTRLLVL.

The V gene is TRBV27, the J gene TRBJ1-5, with 7 nucleotides matching TRBD1. Per germline, CDR1 MNHEY and CDR2 SMNVEV (reference sequence). V shed 0 bases and J 6 bases; nucleotides not matched to a gene: 5. The CDR3 runs 15 residues. The CDR3 protein is CASSLSGDSPQPQHF. CDR3 nucleotides: TGTGCCAGCAGTTTATCGGGGGACAGTCCTCAGCCCCAGCATTTT.

This chain uses TRBV11-3 with TRBJ2-6; D uncertain. There are 17 residues in the CDR3. Germline V lookup: CDR1 SGHNT, CDR2 YENEEA. Trimming cost V 5 bases and J 0 bases, with 14 bases left between them. DNA for the CDR3: TGTGCCAGCAGCAAAGGCAGCTCTAGCTCTGGGGCCAACGTCCTGACTTTC. Amino acid sequence: CASSKGSSSSGANVLTF.

This clone was seen only once. The chain uses TRBV29-1 and TRBJ2-3, with D tentatively TRBD1 (5 bases). The V gene's germline CDR1 is SQVTM and CDR2 ANQGSEA. CDR3 length equals 15 residues. Trimming removed 3 bases from V and 0 bases from J, with 13 bases in between. The DNA for the CDR3 is TGCAGCGTTGAGCGGTCAGGGCAAAGCACAGATACGCAGTATTTT. Amino acids: CSVERSGQSTDTQYF.

The V and J genes are TRBV9 and TRBJ1-6, with D possibly matching TRBD1 (5 bases). V was trimmed by 4 bases and J by 0 bases, leaving 14 bases between them. Germline lookup yields CDR1 SGDLS and CDR2 YYNGEE. This CDR3 has 17 residues. The chain's CDR3 is CASSLTGTSSYNSPLHF. The CDR3 DNA reads TGTGCCAGCAGCTTAACCGGGACTAGCTCCTATAATTCACCCCTCCACTTT. Full variable domain (remainder filled in from reference TRBV9 and TRBJ1-6): DSGVTQTPKHLITATGQRVTLRCSPRSGDLSVYWYQQSLDQGLQFLIQYYNGEERAKGNILERFSAQQFPDLHSELNLSSLELGDSALYFCASSLTGTSSYNSPLHFGNGTRLTVT.

The V and J genes are TRBV6-1 and TRBJ1-6; D ambiguous. V was trimmed by 3 bases and J by 4 bases, leaving 10 bases between them. The CDR3 is 15 residues long. Germline assignment: CDR1 MNHNS and CDR2 SASEGT. CDR3 region: CASSDWQAYNSPLHF. The CDR3 bases are TGTGCCAGCAGTGATTGGCAGGCATATAATTCACCCCTCCACTTT.

The chain recombines TRBV4-3 with TRBJ2-7; D not certain. V lost 0 bases and J 6 bases, leaving 6 bases between the germline ends. Germline CDR1 and CDR2: LGHNA and YSLEER. CDR3 length equals 12 residues. The CDR3 coding sequence is TGCGCCAGCAGCCAAGAGAAAGGCGAGCAGTACTTC. Its protein is CASSQEKGEQYF.

The genes are TRBV14 and TRBJ1-1; D is unresolved. V was pared by 0 bases and J by 6 bases, with 8 bases between. CDR1 SGHDN and CDR2 FVKESK come from the germline V gene. This CDR3 has 13 residues. CDR3 in DNA: TGTGCCAGCAGCCAAGAAACCAGCGCTGAAGCTTTCTTT. The encoded protein is CASSQETSAEAFF.

The V call is TRBV5-1, the J call TRBJ1-2; 8 bases align to TRBD1. CDR3 length equals 14 residues. Germline V gene data show CDR1 as SGHRS and CDR2 as YFSETQ. V was clipped by 0 bases and J by 7 bases; unmatched bases: 5. The CDR3 loop reads CASSLDPGGTGYTF. CDR3 coding DNA: TGCGCCAGCAGCTTGGATCCAGGGGGCACTGGCTACACCTTC.

The chain has TRBV10-1 and TRBJ2-7, with D perhaps being TRBD1 or TRBD2 (5 bases each). CDR1 and CDR2 (germline): WNHNN, SYGVQD (reference sequence). Trimming took 3 bases from V and 2 from J, leaving 14 bases between them. This CDR3 is built from 15 residues. The CDR3 loop reads CASSDAGVGAYEQYF. CDR3 nucleotides: TGCGCCAGCAGTGATGCCGGTGTGGGGGCCTACGAGCAGTACTTC.

This sequence joins TRBV12-5 and TRBJ2-1, with D possibly TRBD1 on 5 matching bases. Germline V lookup: CDR1 LGHNT, CDR2 FRNRAP. The CDR3 covers 17 residues. V was pared by 0 bases and J by 2 bases, with 14 bases between. The CDR3 protein is CASGLVISRDPYNEQFF. CDR3 DNA: TGTGCTAGTGGTTTGGTAATTAGCAGGGATCCCTACAATGAGCAGTTCTTC.

Regarding this clone: This sample includes further DNA sequences coding for the same CDR3. CDR3: CAWSVGGQETQYF. The CDR3 DNA reads TGTGCCTGGAGTGTAGGCGGGCAAGAGACCCAGTACTTC. V usage is TRBV30 and J usage is TRBJ2-5, with a weak D call TRBD2 (5 bases). CDR1 is GTSNPN and CDR2 is SVGIG in the germline V gene (reference sequence). This CDR3 has 13 residues. Trimming left V 0 bases short and J 2 bases short, with 7 bases between.

The V call is TRBV7-2, the J call TRBJ2-1, with 7 positions matching TRBD1. The V segment lost 0 bases and the J segment 7 bases; nucleotides outside the gene matches: 6. Germline V gives CDR1 SGHTA, CDR2 FQGNSA. This CDR3 spans 15 amino acids. CDR3 in amino acids: CASSLAAGGHNEQFF. The CDR3 region has the DNA TGTGCCAGCAGCTTAGCGGCAGGGGGTCATAATGAGCAGTTCTTC.

This clone was seen a few times. The gene calls are TRBV7-2 and TRBJ2-2; D is ambiguous. The V end lost 5 bases, the J end lost 2 bases, and 6 bases lay between the germline ends. The length of the CDR3 is 13 residues. Germline lookup yields CDR1 SGHTA and CDR2 FQGNSA. CDR3 amino acids: CASSPDNTGELFF. The DNA for the CDR3 is TGTGCCAGCAGCCCCGATAACACCGGGGAGCTGTTTTTT. Looking up the rest from reference TRBV7-2 and TRBJ2-2 gives the full variable domain: GAGVSQSPSNKVTEKGKDVELRCDPISGHTALYWYRQSLGQGLEFLIYFQGNSAPDKSGLPSDRFSAERTGGSVSTLTIQRTQQEDSAVYLCASSPDNTGELFFGEGSRLTVL.